Listed below are T cell receptor beta chains from one sample, sequenced in a study of blood T cell repertoires in COVID-19. Produced via immunoSEQ multiplex PCR; TCRdb's table is partial and in-frame only. Of under 50,000 clones in the sample, more than 70% are singletons; the top ten hold about a tenth. The sequencing input was peripheral blood. The receptors here all came from a man between 45 and 60 years old with active COVID-19. Both conserved end residues are part of each CDR3.

v_call: TRBV4-1
j_call: TRBJ2-7
cdr3_aa: CASSQGRGDYEQYF

v_call: TRBV7-6
j_call: TRBJ2-6
cdr3_aa: CASSPSGPIVQSGANVLTF

v_call: TRBV15
j_call: TRBJ2-5
cdr3_aa: CATSRDLQVETQYF

v_call: TRBV6-5
j_call: TRBJ1-2
cdr3_aa: CASSPVTGGSYGYTF

v_call: TRBV3-1/TRBV3-2
j_call: TRBJ1-5
cdr3_aa: CASSRSAGEQPQHF

v_call: TRBV4-1
j_call: TRBJ1-4
cdr3_aa: CASSQDGDRTNEKLFF

v_call: TRBV4-1
j_call: TRBJ2-7
cdr3_aa: CASSLASGGGYEQYF

v_call: TRBV4-1
j_call: TRBJ2-7
cdr3_aa: CASSSPLTSGRQDSYEQYF

v_call: TRBV18
j_call: TRBJ1-1
cdr3_aa: CASSPTSGFTEAFF

v_call: TRBV9
j_call: TRBJ1-1
cdr3_aa: CASSVTWTRGTEAFF

v_call: TRBV5-1
j_call: TRBJ2-7
cdr3_aa: CASSLVGGTLYEQYF

v_call: TRBV6-2/TRBV6-3
j_call: TRBJ2-3
cdr3_aa: CASSSRLVGTDTQYF

v_call: TRBV11-2
j_call: TRBJ2-2
cdr3_aa: CASSPPLEQGLYTGELFF

v_call: TRBV20-1
j_call: TRBJ2-7
cdr3_aa: CSGSLDYEQYF

v_call: TRBV5-6
j_call: TRBJ2-3
cdr3_aa: CASSRAGGDTQYF

v_call: TRBV27
j_call: TRBJ2-7
cdr3_aa: CASSPGTVYEQYF

v_call: TRBV11-2
j_call: TRBJ1-1
cdr3_aa: CASSLDLGGRVTEAFF

v_call: TRBV11-2
j_call: TRBJ2-1
cdr3_aa: CASGRGGSYNEQFF

v_call: TRBV6-2/TRBV6-3
j_call: TRBJ1-2
cdr3_aa: CASTPGGGYTF

v_call: TRBV6-5
j_call: TRBJ2-7
cdr3_aa: CASRTFYEQYF

v_call: TRBV19
j_call: TRBJ1-5
cdr3_aa: CASSISQGGGNQPQHF

v_call: TRBV9
j_call: TRBJ2-7
cdr3_aa: CASSVDGRADEQYF

v_call: TRBV19
j_call: TRBJ2-3
cdr3_aa: CASSIQGPDTQYF

v_call: TRBV11-3
j_call: TRBJ2-4
cdr3_aa: CASSLDSATENIQYF

v_call: TRBV5-1
j_call: TRBJ1-1
cdr3_aa: CASSSSRQNTEAFF

v_call: TRBV6-5
j_call: TRBJ1-4
cdr3_aa: CASNRAPNEKLFF

v_call: TRBV7-6
j_call: TRBJ2-1
cdr3_aa: CASSPQGSPYNEQFF

v_call: TRBV5-1
j_call: TRBJ2-5
cdr3_aa: CASSPVPGQETQYF

v_call: TRBV5-4
j_call: TRBJ2-2
cdr3_aa: CASSRGQGANTGELFF

v_call: TRBV7-9
j_call: TRBJ1-4
cdr3_aa: CASSSTGATNEKLFF

v_call: TRBV29-1
j_call: TRBJ2-3
cdr3_aa: CSEDRVGSDTQYF

v_call: TRBV19
j_call: TRBJ2-7
cdr3_aa: CASSRRQGTYEQYF

v_call: TRBV7-2
j_call: TRBJ2-5
cdr3_aa: CASSPGVAATRTQYF

v_call: TRBV6-5
j_call: TRBJ1-5
cdr3_aa: CASRAPGEGRAQHF

v_call: TRBV7-9
j_call: TRBJ2-5
cdr3_aa: CASSLEPGEETQYF

v_call: TRBV7-7
j_call: TRBJ2-3
cdr3_aa: CATGTGLATDTQYF

v_call: TRBV3-1/TRBV3-2
j_call: TRBJ1-2
cdr3_aa: CASSRSDREGYTF

v_call: TRBV7-6
j_call: TRBJ2-6
cdr3_aa: CASSSDSSAGVLTF

v_call: TRBV6-1
j_call: TRBJ2-2
cdr3_aa: CASSDLSGGDANTGELFF

v_call: TRBV29-1
j_call: TRBJ2-5
cdr3_aa: CSVERASGSGETQYF

v_call: TRBV27
j_call: TRBJ2-5
cdr3_aa: CASSLSVSGAETQYF

v_call: TRBV7-3
j_call: TRBJ2-2
cdr3_aa: CASSLTGTSGGSTGELFF

v_call: TRBV5-4
j_call: TRBJ2-5
cdr3_aa: CASSSQRGAGTQYF

v_call: TRBV29-1
j_call: TRBJ2-5
cdr3_aa: CSAEHPGGTGETQYF

v_call: TRBV29-1
j_call: TRBJ2-1
cdr3_aa: CSVLGDRGHNEQFF

v_call: TRBV10-3
j_call: TRBJ2-5
cdr3_aa: CAIDGGGERETQYF

v_call: TRBV7-7
j_call: TRBJ2-7
cdr3_aa: CASSPLSEAGAGEQYF

v_call: TRBV28
j_call: TRBJ1-1
cdr3_aa: CASKELNTEAFF

v_call: TRBV30
j_call: TRBJ1-5
cdr3_aa: CAWSRTSPNQPQHF

v_call: TRBV9
j_call: TRBJ2-7
cdr3_aa: CASSLGRSGDEQYF